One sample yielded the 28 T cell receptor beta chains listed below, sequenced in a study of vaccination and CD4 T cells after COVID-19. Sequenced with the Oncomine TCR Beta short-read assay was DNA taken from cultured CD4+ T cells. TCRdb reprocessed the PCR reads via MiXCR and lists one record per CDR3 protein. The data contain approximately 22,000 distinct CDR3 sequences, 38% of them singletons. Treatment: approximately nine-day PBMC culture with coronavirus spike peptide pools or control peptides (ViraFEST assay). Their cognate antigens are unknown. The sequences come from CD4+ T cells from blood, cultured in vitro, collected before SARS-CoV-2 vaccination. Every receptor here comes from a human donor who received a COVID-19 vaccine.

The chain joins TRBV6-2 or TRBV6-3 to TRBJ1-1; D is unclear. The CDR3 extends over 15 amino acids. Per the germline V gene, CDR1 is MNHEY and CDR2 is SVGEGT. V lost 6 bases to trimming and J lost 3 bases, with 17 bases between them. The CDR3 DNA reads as TGTGCCAGCAGCTCCGAATGGCGCGGGGACACTGAAGCTTTCTTT. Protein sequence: CASSSEWRGDTEAFF.

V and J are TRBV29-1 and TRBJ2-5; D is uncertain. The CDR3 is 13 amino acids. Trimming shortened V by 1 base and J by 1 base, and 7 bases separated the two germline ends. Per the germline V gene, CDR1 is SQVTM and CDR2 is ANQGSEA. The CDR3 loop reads CSVEGGIQETQYF. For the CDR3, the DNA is TGCAGCGTTGAAGGGGGAATCCAAGAGACCCAGTACTTC. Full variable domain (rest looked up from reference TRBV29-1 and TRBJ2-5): SAVISQKPSRDICQRGTSLTIQCQVDSQVTMMFWYRQQPGQSLTLIATANQGSEATYESGFVIDKFPISRPNLTFSTLTVSNMSPEDSSIYLCSVEGGIQETQYFGPGTRLLVL.

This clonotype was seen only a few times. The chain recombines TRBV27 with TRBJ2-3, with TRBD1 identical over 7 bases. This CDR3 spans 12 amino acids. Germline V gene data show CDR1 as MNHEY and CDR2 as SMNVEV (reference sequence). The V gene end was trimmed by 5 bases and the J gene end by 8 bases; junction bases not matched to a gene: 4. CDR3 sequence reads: CASSPTGTTQYF. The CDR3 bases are TGTGCCAGCAGTCCGACAGGGACTACGCAGTATTTT.

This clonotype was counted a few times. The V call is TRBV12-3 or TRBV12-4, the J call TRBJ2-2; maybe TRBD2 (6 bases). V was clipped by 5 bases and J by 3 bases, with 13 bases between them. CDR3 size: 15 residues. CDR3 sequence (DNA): TGTGCCAGCAGTATGCGGAGGGTTGACACCGGGGAGCTGTTTTTT. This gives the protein CASSMRRVDTGELFF.

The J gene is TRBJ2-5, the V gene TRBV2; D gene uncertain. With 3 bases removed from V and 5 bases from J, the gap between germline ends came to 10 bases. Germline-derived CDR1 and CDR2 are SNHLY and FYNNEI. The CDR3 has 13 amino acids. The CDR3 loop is CASSEGIEETQYF. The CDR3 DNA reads TGTGCCAGCAGTGAGGGAATAGAGGAGACCCAGTACTTC.

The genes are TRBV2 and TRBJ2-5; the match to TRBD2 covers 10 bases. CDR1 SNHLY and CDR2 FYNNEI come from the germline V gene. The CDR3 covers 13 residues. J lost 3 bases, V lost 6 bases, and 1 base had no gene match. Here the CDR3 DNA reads TGTGCCAGCAGAGGACTAGCGGAAGAGACCCAGTACTTC. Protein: CASRGLAEETQYF.

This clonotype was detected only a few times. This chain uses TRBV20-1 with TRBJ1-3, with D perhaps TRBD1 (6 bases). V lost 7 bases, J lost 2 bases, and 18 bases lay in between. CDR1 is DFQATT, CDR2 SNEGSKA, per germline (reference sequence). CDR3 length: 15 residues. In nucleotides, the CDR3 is TGCAGTGTTATATCGATGGACAGTGCTGGAAACACCATATATTTT. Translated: CSVISMDSAGNTIYF.

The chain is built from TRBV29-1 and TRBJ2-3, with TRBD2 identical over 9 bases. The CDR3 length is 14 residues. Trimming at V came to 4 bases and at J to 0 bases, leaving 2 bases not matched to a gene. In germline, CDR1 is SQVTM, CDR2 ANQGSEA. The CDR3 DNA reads TGCAGCGTTGGGCGGGGGGGTAGCACAGATACGCAGTATTTT. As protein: CSVGRGGSTDTQYF.

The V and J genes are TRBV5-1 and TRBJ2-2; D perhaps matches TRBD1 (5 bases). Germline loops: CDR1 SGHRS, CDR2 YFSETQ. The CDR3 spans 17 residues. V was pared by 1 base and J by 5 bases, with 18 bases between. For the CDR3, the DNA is TGCGCCAGCAGCTTGCTCCTCCGGGCCCAGGGAACCGGGGAGCTGTTTTTT. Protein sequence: CASSLLLRAQGTGELFF.

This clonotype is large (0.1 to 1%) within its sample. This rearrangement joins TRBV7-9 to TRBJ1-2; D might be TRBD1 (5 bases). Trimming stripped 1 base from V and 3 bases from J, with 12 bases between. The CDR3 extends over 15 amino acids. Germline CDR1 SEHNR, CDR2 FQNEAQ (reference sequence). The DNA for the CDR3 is TGTGCCAGCAGCTTAGGGCAGGGTCGGTACTATGGCTACACCTTC. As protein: CASSLGQGRYYGYTF.

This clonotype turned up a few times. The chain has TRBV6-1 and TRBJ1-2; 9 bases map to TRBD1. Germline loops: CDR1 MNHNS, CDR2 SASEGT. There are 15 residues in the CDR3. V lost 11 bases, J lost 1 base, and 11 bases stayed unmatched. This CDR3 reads CAGSLTGGGNYGYTF. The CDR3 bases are TGTGCCGGGTCTTTGACAGGGGGAGGTAACTATGGCTACACCTTC.

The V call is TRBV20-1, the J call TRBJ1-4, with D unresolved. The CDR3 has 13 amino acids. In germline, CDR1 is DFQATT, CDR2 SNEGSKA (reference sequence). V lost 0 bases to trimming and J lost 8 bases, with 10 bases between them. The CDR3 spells CSARDANGEKLFF. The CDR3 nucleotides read TGCAGTGCTAGAGATGCCAACGGCGAAAAACTGTTTTTT.

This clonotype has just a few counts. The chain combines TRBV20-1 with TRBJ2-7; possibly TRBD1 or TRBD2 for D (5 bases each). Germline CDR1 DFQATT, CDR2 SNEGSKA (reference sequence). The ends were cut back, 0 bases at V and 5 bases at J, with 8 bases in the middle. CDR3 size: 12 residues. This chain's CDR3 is CSARDLGDEQYF. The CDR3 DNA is TGCAGTGCTAGAGATCTGGGGGACGAGCAGTACTTC.

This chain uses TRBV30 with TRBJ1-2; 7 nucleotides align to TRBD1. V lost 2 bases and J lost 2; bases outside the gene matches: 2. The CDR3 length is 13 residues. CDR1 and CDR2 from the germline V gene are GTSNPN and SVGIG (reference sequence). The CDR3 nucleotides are TGTGCCTGGAGTTCGACAGGGAACTATGGCTACACCTTC. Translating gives CAWSSTGNYGYTF.

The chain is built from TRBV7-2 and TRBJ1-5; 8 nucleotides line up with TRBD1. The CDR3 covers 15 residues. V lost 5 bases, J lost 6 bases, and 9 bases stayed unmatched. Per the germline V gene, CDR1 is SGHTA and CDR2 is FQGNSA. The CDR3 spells CASSPTGDGVQPQHF. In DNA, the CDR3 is TGTGCCAGCAGCCCGACAGGGGATGGTGTTCAGCCCCAGCATTTT.

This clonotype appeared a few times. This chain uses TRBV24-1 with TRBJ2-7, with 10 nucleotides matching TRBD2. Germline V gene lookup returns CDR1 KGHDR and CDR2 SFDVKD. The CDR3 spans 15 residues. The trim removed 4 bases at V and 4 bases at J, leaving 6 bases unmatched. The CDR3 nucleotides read TGTGCCACCAGTGACCCTAGCGGGGGTTCTTACGAGCAGTACTTC. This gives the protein CATSDPSGGSYEQYF.

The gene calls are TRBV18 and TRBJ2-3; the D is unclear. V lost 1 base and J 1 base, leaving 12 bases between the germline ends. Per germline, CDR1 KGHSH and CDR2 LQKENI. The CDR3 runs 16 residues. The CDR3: CASSPLQRQGTDTQYF. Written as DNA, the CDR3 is TGTGCCAGCTCACCACTACAGAGACAAGGCACAGATACGCAGTATTTT.

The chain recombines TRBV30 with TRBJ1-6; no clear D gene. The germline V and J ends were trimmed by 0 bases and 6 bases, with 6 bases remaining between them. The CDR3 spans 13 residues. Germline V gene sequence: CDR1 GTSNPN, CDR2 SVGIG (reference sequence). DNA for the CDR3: TGTGCCTGGAGTGTAAACCTTAATTCACCCCTCCACTTT. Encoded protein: CAWSVNLNSPLHF.

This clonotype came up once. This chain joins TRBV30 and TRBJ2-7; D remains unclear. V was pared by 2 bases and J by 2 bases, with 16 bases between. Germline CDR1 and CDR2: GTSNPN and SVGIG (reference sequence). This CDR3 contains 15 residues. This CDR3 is CAWSPPDPTTYEQYF. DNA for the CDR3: TGTGCCTGGAGTCCCCCGGACCCTACCACCTACGAGCAGTACTTC.

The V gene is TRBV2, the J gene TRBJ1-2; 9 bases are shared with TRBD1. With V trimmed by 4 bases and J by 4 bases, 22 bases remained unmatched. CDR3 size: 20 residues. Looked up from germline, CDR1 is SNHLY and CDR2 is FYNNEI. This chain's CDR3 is CASSVVPPGTGISPSYGYTF. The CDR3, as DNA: TGTGCCAGCAGTGTAGTTCCACCCGGGACAGGGATCTCACCGTCCTATGGCTACACCTTC.

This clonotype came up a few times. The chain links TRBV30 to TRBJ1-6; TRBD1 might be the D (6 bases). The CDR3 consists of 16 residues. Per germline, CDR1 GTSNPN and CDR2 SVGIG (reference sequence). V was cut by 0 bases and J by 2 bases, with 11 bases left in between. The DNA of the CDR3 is TGTGCCTGGAGTGTTGAGACAGGACCCTATAATTCACCCCTCCACTTT. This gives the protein CAWSVETGPYNSPLHF. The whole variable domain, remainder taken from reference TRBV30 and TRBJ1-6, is SQTIHQWPATLVQPVGSPLSLECTVEGTSNPNLYWYRQAAGRGLQLLFYSVGIGQISSEVPQNLSASRPQDRQFILSSKKLLLSDSGFYLCAWSVETGPYNSPLHFGNGTRLTVT.

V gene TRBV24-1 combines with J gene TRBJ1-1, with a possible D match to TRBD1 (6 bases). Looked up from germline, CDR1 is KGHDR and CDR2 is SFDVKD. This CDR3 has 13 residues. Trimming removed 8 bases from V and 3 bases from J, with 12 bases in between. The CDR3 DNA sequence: TGTGCCACCACCCGTAGGGGGGACACTGAAGCTTTCTTT. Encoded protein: CATTRRGDTEAFF.

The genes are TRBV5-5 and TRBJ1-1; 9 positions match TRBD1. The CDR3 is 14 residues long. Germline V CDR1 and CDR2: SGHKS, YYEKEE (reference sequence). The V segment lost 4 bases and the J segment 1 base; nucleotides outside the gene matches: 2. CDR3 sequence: CASSRDRANTEAFF. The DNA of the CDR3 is TGTGCCAGCAGCCGGGACAGGGCGAACACTGAAGCTTTCTTT.

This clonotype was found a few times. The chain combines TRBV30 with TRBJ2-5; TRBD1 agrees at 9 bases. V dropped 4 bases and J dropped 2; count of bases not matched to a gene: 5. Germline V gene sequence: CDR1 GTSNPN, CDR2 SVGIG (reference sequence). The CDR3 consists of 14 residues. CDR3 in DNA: TGTGCCTGGACCACCGGGACAGGGCAAGAGACCCAGTACTTC. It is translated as CAWTTGTGQETQYF.

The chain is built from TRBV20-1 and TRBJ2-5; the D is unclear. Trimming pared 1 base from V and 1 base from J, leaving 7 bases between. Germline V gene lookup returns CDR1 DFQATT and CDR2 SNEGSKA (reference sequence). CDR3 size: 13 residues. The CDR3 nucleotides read TGCAGTGCTAGAGGAAGCAGCCAAGAGACCCAGTACTTC. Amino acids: CSARGSSQETQYF.

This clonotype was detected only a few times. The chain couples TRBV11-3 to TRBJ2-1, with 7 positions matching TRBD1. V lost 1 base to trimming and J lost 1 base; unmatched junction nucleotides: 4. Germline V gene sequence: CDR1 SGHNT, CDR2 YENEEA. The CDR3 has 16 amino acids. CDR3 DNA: TGTGCCAGCAGCTTAGCAGGGGGAAGTTCCTACAATGAGCAGTTCTTC. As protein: CASSLAGGSSYNEQFF.

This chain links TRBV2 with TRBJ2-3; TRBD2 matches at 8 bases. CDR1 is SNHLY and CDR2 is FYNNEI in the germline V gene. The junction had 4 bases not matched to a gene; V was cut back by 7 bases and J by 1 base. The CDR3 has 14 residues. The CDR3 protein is CASTKAGGTDTQYF. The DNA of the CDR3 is TGTGCCAGCACCAAAGCGGGGGGCACAGATACGCAGTATTTT.

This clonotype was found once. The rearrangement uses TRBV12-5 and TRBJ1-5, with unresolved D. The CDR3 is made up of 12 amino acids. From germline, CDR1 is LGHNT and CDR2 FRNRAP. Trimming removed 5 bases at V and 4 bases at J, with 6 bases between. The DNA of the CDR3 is TGTGCTAGTGGTCCCCGAAATCAGCCCCAGCATTTT. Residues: CASGPRNQPQHF.